Listed below are T cell receptor beta chains from one sample, sequenced in a study of regulatory T cells in long-lasting Graves disease. TCRdb reprocessed the multiplex PCR reads via MiXCR and lists one record per CDR3 protein. The repertoire holds over 350,000 distinct CDR3 sequences, with 14% as singletons. These data were also reused for a study on T cells in Graves' hyperthyroidism and ophthalmopathy.

The sample here was peripheral blood mononuclear cells (PBMCs), taken at new diagnosis, from a patient treated with antithyroid drugs. The receptors were sampled from a woman aged 50 to 60 with Graves disease. Each CDR3 is given with its conserved first and last residue. Each record gives: clone size, J gene, D gene, V gene, CDR3 protein, CDR3 DNA. A D gene is named only where the DNA matches it firmly. Part of the rows lack a size; the others show once, few, many or a class for expanded clones.

size: .; J: TRBJ2-1; D: .; V: TRBV4-1; CDR3: CASSQDFSPNEQFF; DNA: TGCGCCAGCAGCCAAGATTTCAGCCCCAATGAGCAGTTCTTC
size: many; J: TRBJ1-2; D: .; V: TRBV2; CDR3: CASNPDGYYGYTF; DNA: TGTGCCAGCAACCCGGACGGATACTATGGCTACACCTTC
size: many; J: TRBJ1-1; D: .; V: TRBV6-1; CDR3: CASSDSGRSPEAFF; DNA: TGTGCCAGCAGTGATTCCGGACGGAGCCCTGAAGCTTTCTTT
size: few; J: TRBJ2-4; D: .; V: TRBV12-3/TRBV12-4; CDR3: CASSLHGLAKNIQYF; DNA: TGTGCCAGCAGTTTACACGGGTTAGCCAAAAACATTCAGTACTTC
size: .; J: TRBJ1-3; D: TRBD1; V: TRBV6-1; CDR3: CASSLTGYNLAGNTIYF; DNA: TGTGCCAGCAGCCTGACAGGGTATAATTTAGCTGGAAACACCATATATTTT
size: many; J: TRBJ2-1; D: TRBD1; V: TRBV20-1; CDR3: CSAPLTGRNEQFF; DNA: TGCAGTGCTCCCCTGACAGGGCGCAATGAGCAGTTCTTC
size: many; J: TRBJ2-3; D: .; V: TRBV3-1; CDR3: CASSQDLQLSTDTQYF; DNA: TGTGCCAGCAGCCAAGATCTACAGCTAAGCACAGATACGCAGTATTTT
size: many; J: TRBJ1-1; D: .; V: TRBV28; CDR3: CASSLFWTANTEAFF; DNA: TGTGCCAGCAGTCTTTTCTGGACCGCGAACACTGAAGCTTTCTTT
size: many; J: TRBJ2-1; D: TRBD2; V: TRBV11-2; CDR3: CASSRGVVAGTYNEQFF; DNA: TGTGCCAGCAGCCGCGGAGTGGTAGCGGGGACCTACAATGAGCAGTTCTTC
size: .; J: TRBJ1-6; D: TRBD1; V: TRBV24-1; CDR3: CATSAGQGDGNSPLHF; DNA: TGTGCCACCAGTGCCGGACAGGGCGATGGTAATTCACCCCTCCACTTT
size: .; J: TRBJ2-3; D: TRBD1; V: TRBV5-6; CDR3: CASSGINRGPWERVTDTQYF; DNA: TGTGCCAGCAGCGGCATAAACAGGGGGCCTTGGGAGCGGGTCACAGATACGCAGTATTTT
size: few; J: TRBJ1-2; D: .; V: TRBV30; CDR3: CAWIKKAAGTHGYTF; DNA: TGTGCCTGGATTAAGAAAGCGGCAGGGACGCATGGCTACACCTTC
size: .; J: TRBJ2-2; D: .; V: TRBV5-6; CDR3: CASSLPGDCANTGELFF; DNA: TGTGCCAGCAGCTTGCCGGGGGACTGCGCTAACACCGGGGAGCTGTTTTTT
size: many; J: TRBJ1-1; D: .; V: TRBV2; CDR3: CASSSGGDEAFF; DNA: TGTGCCAGCTCCTCAGGAGGGGATGAAGCTTTCTTT
size: many; J: TRBJ2-3; D: TRBD2; V: TRBV6-2/TRBV6-3; CDR3: CASSYSYSGKDTQYF; DNA: TGTGCCAGCAGTTACTCGTACAGCGGGAAGGATACGCAGTATTTT
size: .; J: TRBJ2-5; D: TRBD2; V: TRBV20-1; CDR3: CSGGLAGGGTQYF; DNA: TGCAGTGGGGGACTAGCGGGAGGAGGGACCCAGTACTTC
size: .; J: TRBJ2-7; D: TRBD1; V: TRBV30; CDR3: CAWRPGTGGYEQYF; DNA: TGTGCCTGGAGGCCCGGGACAGGGGGCTACGAGCAGTACTTC
size: few; J: TRBJ1-6; D: TRBD1; V: TRBV19; CDR3: CASSILRTGASPLHF; DNA: TGTGCCAGTAGTATTCTGAGGACAGGGGCTTCACCCCTCCACTTT
size: few; J: TRBJ2-7; D: TRBD1; V: TRBV19; CDR3: CASSITRDRVYEQYF; DNA: TGTGCCAGTAGTATTACTCGGGACAGGGTATACGAGCAGTACTTC
size: .; J: TRBJ1-5; D: .; V: TRBV7-8; CDR3: CASSLIPTVGNQPQHF; DNA: TGTGCCAGCAGCCTAATCCCGACAGTTGGCAATCAGCCCCAGCATTTT
size: .; J: TRBJ2-7; D: .; V: TRBV3-1; CDR3: CASSLSSAYEQYF; DNA: TGTGCCAGCAGCCTCTCATCGGCATACGAGCAGTACTTC
size: many; J: TRBJ2-7; D: TRBD1; V: TRBV28; CDR3: CASSLPGGFGQYF; DNA: TGTGCCAGCAGTTTGCCAGGGGGATTCGGGCAGTACTTC
size: few; J: TRBJ2-2; D: .; V: TRBV30; CDR3: CAWSVTWGAPNTGELFF; DNA: TGTGCCTGGAGTGTAACTTGGGGGGCACCCAACACCGGGGAGCTGTTTTTT
size: many; J: TRBJ1-3; D: TRBD1; V: TRBV5-1; CDR3: CASSPFGTGDSGSGNTIYF; DNA: TGCGCCAGCAGCCCGTTTGGGACAGGGGACTCTGGATCTGGAAACACCATATATTTT
size: many; J: TRBJ2-1; D: TRBD2; V: TRBV11-3; CDR3: CASSLGSGGSYNEQFF; DNA: TGTGCCAGCAGCTTAGGTTCCGGGGGGTCCTACAATGAGCAGTTCTTC
size: few; J: TRBJ2-7; D: .; V: TRBV28; CDR3: CASSTPSEPYEQYF; DNA: TGTGCCAGCAGTACGCCTAGCGAACCCTACGAGCAGTACTTC
size: .; J: TRBJ2-5; D: TRBD2; V: TRBV25-1; CDR3: CASTRLATETQYF; DNA: TGTGCCAGTACTAGACTAGCCACGGAGACCCAGTACTTC
size: .; J: TRBJ2-1; D: .; V: TRBV25-1; CDR3: CASSDMYNEQFF; DNA: TGTGCCAGCAGTGATATGTATAATGAGCAGTTCTTC
size: .; J: TRBJ1-1; D: .; V: TRBV6-1; CDR3: CASSDPSQAFF; DNA: TGTGCCAGCAGTGACCCGTCTCAAGCTTTCTTT
size: few; J: TRBJ2-1; D: TRBD2; V: TRBV9; CDR3: CASSASGGTSGNNEQFF; DNA: TGTGCCAGCAGCGCCTCCGGCGGGACTAGCGGGAATAATGAGCAGTTCTTC
size: many; J: TRBJ1-1; D: .; V: TRBV6-2/TRBV6-3; CDR3: CASSYDYWTTLNTEAFF; DNA: TGTGCCAGCAGTTACGACTACTGGACTACATTGAACACTGAAGCTTTCTTT
size: many; J: TRBJ2-7; D: .; V: TRBV6-1; CDR3: CASTGVKDSYEQYF; DNA: TGTGCCAGCACGGGGGTTAAGGACTCCTACGAGCAGTACTTC
size: many; J: TRBJ2-1; D: .; V: TRBV9; CDR3: CASSGRGTHEQFF; DNA: TGTGCCAGCAGCGGCCGAGGGACCCATGAGCAGTTCTTC
size: many; J: TRBJ1-1; D: TRBD1; V: TRBV3-1; CDR3: CASSQEGGWGRAEAFF; DNA: TGTGCCAGCAGCCAAGAAGGGGGCTGGGGCCGCGCTGAAGCTTTCTTT
size: many; J: TRBJ2-2; D: TRBD2; V: TRBV5-1; CDR3: CASSPGLAGANTGELFF; DNA: TGCGCCAGCAGCCCGGGACTAGCGGGAGCGAACACCGGGGAGCTGTTTTTT
size: .; J: TRBJ1-1; D: .; V: TRBV4-1; CDR3: CASSRSFLDVNTEAFF; DNA: TGCGCCAGCAGCCGCTCCTTCCTGGACGTGAACACTGAAGCTTTCTTT
size: many; J: TRBJ2-2; D: .; V: TRBV24-1; CDR3: CATSDSRRGTGELFF; DNA: TGTGCCACCAGTGATTCCCGCAGAGGAACCGGGGAGCTGTTTTTT
size: few; J: TRBJ2-1; D: TRBD2; V: TRBV6-2/TRBV6-3; CDR3: CASSYEGLAGGAQFF; DNA: TGTGCCAGCAGTTACGAGGGGTTAGCGGGAGGGGCGCAGTTCTTC
size: many; J: TRBJ2-2; D: TRBD2; V: TRBV12-5; CDR3: CASGLVDGLAGNTGELFF; DNA: TGTGCTAGTGGTTTGGTAGATGGACTAGCGGGGAACACCGGGGAGCTGTTTTTT
size: few; J: TRBJ2-5; D: .; V: TRBV5-1; CDR3: CASSLGWSGLSQETQYF; DNA: TGCGCCAGCAGCTTGGGTTGGAGCGGACTAAGTCAAGAGACCCAGTACTTC
size: .; J: TRBJ2-1; D: .; V: TRBV19; CDR3: CASRRWGNEQFF; DNA: TGTGCCAGTAGAAGGTGGGGCAATGAGCAGTTCTTC
size: many; J: TRBJ2-7; D: .; V: TRBV27; CDR3: CASSLSGQGFSWYEQYF; DNA: TGTGCCAGCAGTTTATCTGGGCAGGGTTTTAGCTGGTACGAGCAGTACTTC
size: many; J: TRBJ2-7; D: .; V: TRBV12-3/TRBV12-4; CDR3: CASSFWRPGETHYEQYF; DNA: TGTGCCAGCAGTTTTTGGCGCCCCGGGGAGACGCACTACGAGCAGTACTTC
size: many; J: TRBJ1-2; D: TRBD1; V: TRBV10-3; CDR3: CAISPTGTNYGYTF; DNA: TGTGCCATCAGCCCGACAGGGACTAACTATGGCTACACCTTC
size: many; J: TRBJ2-1; D: .; V: TRBV5-1; CDR3: CASSLEGTVSFREQFF; DNA: TGCGCCAGCAGCTTGGAAGGGACTGTGAGCTTCCGTGAGCAGTTCTTC
size: many; J: TRBJ2-2; D: .; V: TRBV7-3; CDR3: CASSLTPSVTGELFF; DNA: TGTGCCAGCAGCTTAACGCCTAGCGTCACCGGGGAGCTGTTTTTT
size: .; J: TRBJ2-7; D: .; V: TRBV12-3/TRBV12-4; CDR3: CASRPGFDEQYF; DNA: TGTGCCAGCAGACCCGGCTTCGACGAGCAGTACTTC
size: .; J: TRBJ1-1; D: .; V: TRBV13; CDR3: CASSFGGVMNTEAFF; DNA: TGTGCCAGCAGCTTTGGGGGGGTTATGAACACTGAAGCTTTCTTT
size: few; J: TRBJ2-1; D: TRBD2; V: TRBV3-1; CDR3: CASSQAGGSFSEQFF; DNA: TGTGCCAGCAGCCAAGCGGGCGGGAGCTTTAGTGAGCAGTTCTTC
size: .; J: TRBJ2-1; D: TRBD1; V: TRBV6-1; CDR3: CANSRDRGRLTEQFF; DNA: TGTGCCAACAGTCGGGACAGGGGAAGACTCACTGAGCAGTTCTTC
size: many; J: TRBJ2-7; D: TRBD2; V: TRBV7-9; CDR3: CASSLDGAGGLYEQYF; DNA: TGTGCCAGCAGCTTAGACGGAGCGGGAGGCCTCTACGAGCAGTACTTC
size: many; J: TRBJ2-5; D: .; V: TRBV28; CDR3: CASSTPALETQYF; DNA: TGTGCCAGCAGTACGCCCGCACTAGAGACCCAGTACTTC
size: .; J: TRBJ2-3; D: TRBD2; V: TRBV19; CDR3: CASSPRSAAGGPGSSDTQYF; DNA: TGTGCCAGTAGTCCGCGCTCCGCAGCGGGAGGGCCGGGGAGTTCAGATACGCAGTATTTT
size: many; J: TRBJ2-2; D: TRBD2; V: TRBV7-9; CDR3: CASSPGGVSGRRRTTGELFF; DNA: TGTGCCAGCAGCCCCGGCGGGGTTAGCGGGAGACGTAGGACCACCGGGGAGCTGTTTTTT
size: few; J: TRBJ2-5; D: .; V: TRBV7-9; CDR3: CASSNQGGQETQYF; DNA: TGTGCCAGCAGCAACCAAGGGGGCCAAGAGACCCAGTACTTC